Listed below are T cell receptor beta chains from one sample, sequenced in a study of T cell repertoires in cytomegalovirus infection. These TCRs' antigens remain unknown. MiXCR, run by TCRdb on the reads, gives a single entry per CDR3 protein. The data contain 830,000 or so distinct CDR3 sequences, 32% of them singletons. The sequenced sample was cultured CD8+ T cells from PBMCs, obtained from culture after CMV antigen stimulation. Receptors were obtained from a human donor in good health (CMV status not recorded). Some clones in this sample may be carry-over from other donors' samples. Both conserved end residues are part of each CDR3. D genes are given only for firm matches. Size values are once, few and many counts, or a class for expanded clones, and some rows have none.

TGTGCCAGCAGTGATTCGGCAGGGCCGGGAGGCAATCAGCCCCAGCATTTT	CASSDSAGPGGNQPQHF	TRBJ1-5	.	few	TRBV6-6
TGCGCCAGCAGCAACAGGGCCGACGGAAGCAATGAGCAGTTCTTC	CASSNRADGSNEQFF	TRBJ2-1	.	few	TRBV5-1
TGTGCCAGCAGCCCCCGGGCTTCGGGGCATAAGGATGAGCAGTTCTTC	CASSPRASGHKDEQFF	TRBJ2-1	.	.	TRBV7-6
TGCAGTGCTAGGGGGGACAAGCCTTATAGCAATCAGCCCCAGCATTTT	CSARGDKPYSNQPQHF	TRBJ1-5	.	.	TRBV20-1
TGTGCCAGCGCCCAGAGACAGGGGCCGGGGGATACGCAGTATTTT	CASAQRQGPGDTQYF	TRBJ2-3	TRBD1	few	TRBV6-5
TGTGCCAGCAGTCTCCAGGGACACCACTACAATGAGCAGTTCTTC	CASSLQGHHYNEQFF	TRBJ2-1	.	few	TRBV12-3/TRBV12-4
TGTGCCAGCGTAAGGGCAGGTAACACTGAAGCTTTCTTT	CASVRAGNTEAFF	TRBJ1-1	.	few	TRBV6-2/TRBV6-3
TGTGCCAGTAGAAAGGGACACCAAACCTACGAGCAGTACTTC	CASRKGHQTYEQYF	TRBJ2-7	.	once	TRBV19
TGTGCCAGCACCCCTCCGGGGAAAGGCTCCTACAATGAGCAGTTCTTC	CASTPPGKGSYNEQFF	TRBJ2-1	.	.	TRBV13
TGTGCCAGTAGAGACAGGGGGGTTTTGAACACTGAAGCTTTCTTT	CASRDRGVLNTEAFF	TRBJ1-1	TRBD1	.	TRBV19
TGTGCCAGCAGCGCCGTAACAGGGCAGAACTATGGCTACACCTTC	CASSAVTGQNYGYTF	TRBJ1-2	.	many	TRBV7-2
TGTGCCAGCAGTTACTCTCTAGCGGGGCGCGGGGATGAGCAGTTCTTC	CASSYSLAGRGDEQFF	TRBJ2-1	TRBD2	.	TRBV6-5
TGTGCCAGCAGCTTAGGGACAGTAGCTGAAGCTTTCTTT	CASSLGTVAEAFF	TRBJ1-1	.	many	TRBV7-9
TGTGCCAGCAGCTTAGCTGCGAGGACAGAGCAGTACTTC	CASSLAARTEQYF	TRBJ2-7	.	many	TRBV7-6
TGTGCCTCCGAGGGGGGGGGGACCCATGAGCAGTTCTTC	CASEGGGTHEQFF	TRBJ2-1	.	.	TRBV27
TGTGCCAGCAGTGAAACGGACAGACGCTATAGCAATCAGCCCCAGCATTTT	CASSETDRRYSNQPQHF	TRBJ1-5	.	.	TRBV6-4
TGTGCCAGCAGTTTATCCCCGAGCAATCAGCCCCAGCATTTT	CASSLSPSNQPQHF	TRBJ1-5	.	few	TRBV27
TGCGCCAGCAGCCAAGGGGGGGGATTCTACAATGAGCAGTTCTTC	CASSQGGGFYNEQFF	TRBJ2-1	TRBD2	.	TRBV4-1
TGTGCCAGCAGTTTTGGCAGTGAAAACACTGAAGCTTTCTTT	CASSFGSENTEAFF	TRBJ1-1	.	.	TRBV27
TGTGCCAGCAGTTATTCGCTACCGACAGGGGTTCTAAATTCACCCCTCCACTTT	CASSYSLPTGVLNSPLHF	TRBJ1-6	TRBD1	.	TRBV6-5
TGTGCCAGCAGCCACAACCCCGGGACAGGGGTTGAAGCTTTCTTT	CASSHNPGTGVEAFF	TRBJ1-1	TRBD1	few	TRBV11-2
TGTGCCAGCAGGGACGGGGGGGCCGGTAATGAGCAGTTCTTC	CASRDGGAGNEQFF	TRBJ2-1	TRBD2	few	TRBV7-8
TGTGCCAGCATCTATTGGGAGACCCAGTACTTC	CASIYWETQYF	TRBJ2-5	.	few	TRBV6-1
TGTGCCACCCAGCGAGCGGGGGTAAACAATGAGCAGTTCTTC	CATQRAGVNNEQFF	TRBJ2-1	TRBD2	.	TRBV24-1
TGTGCCAGCAGGATCGGACAGGGATCCTATGGCTACACCTTC	CASRIGQGSYGYTF	TRBJ1-2	TRBD1	few	TRBV6-1
TGTGCCAGCAGCCACGGGGGGGGAGGTGAGCAGTTCTTC	CASSHGGGGEQFF	TRBJ2-1	TRBD2	few	TRBV14
TGTGCCAGCAGCCTTGAACAGGGGAGGAATATCGAAAAACTGTTTTTT	CASSLEQGRNIEKLFF	TRBJ1-4	TRBD1	.	TRBV5-4
TGTGCCAGCAGAGGGACTAGCGGGGGTAGTCGAGAGACCCAGTACTTC	CASRGTSGGSRETQYF	TRBJ2-5	TRBD2	many	TRBV7-8
TGTGCCACCAGTGATTCCGGGGGACCTAGCAATCAGCCCCAGCATTTT	CATSDSGGPSNQPQHF	TRBJ1-5	.	few	TRBV24-1
TGTGCCAGCAGAAACGGCCTGGCTGAAGCTTTCTTT	CASRNGLAEAFF	TRBJ1-1	.	.	TRBV7-3
TGTGCCACCAAAGGTTCCCTGAATGAAAAACTGTTTTTT	CATKGSLNEKLFF	TRBJ1-4	.	few	TRBV27
TGTGCCAGCAGCTTGAATCTACCAAGGGGGAAGTTCTTC	CASSLNLPRGKFF	TRBJ2-1	.	many	TRBV7-9
TGCGCCAGCAGCCAAGATCCGGCGGGGAACACTGAAGCTTTCTTT	CASSQDPAGNTEAFF	TRBJ1-1	.	many	TRBV4-1
TGTGCCAGCAGCCTCGGGACAGGGGCTGACACTGAAGCTTTCTTT	CASSLGTGADTEAFF	TRBJ1-1	TRBD1	.	TRBV7-6
TGTGCCAGTAGTATAGACGTGGGACTAGCGGGTCTTTACGAGCAGTACTTC	CASSIDVGLAGLYEQYF	TRBJ2-7	TRBD2	.	TRBV19
TGTGCCAGCAGTTCTAGCCTAATGGGCTATGGCTACACCTTC	CASSSSLMGYGYTF	TRBJ1-2	.	.	TRBV12-3/TRBV12-4
TGTGCCAGCAGCTTAGGACACGGAGGGTCCTACGAGCAGTACTTC	CASSLGHGGSYEQYF	TRBJ2-7	.	many	TRBV7-2
TGTGCCAGCAGCGAACAGGGGCTGAACACTGAAGCTTTCTTT	CASSEQGLNTEAFF	TRBJ1-1	TRBD1	many	TRBV7-9
TGTGCCAGTGGGGAACTACAGGGGCATCAGCCCCAGCATTTT	CASGELQGHQPQHF	TRBJ1-5	TRBD1	.	TRBV2
TGTGCCAGCAGCTTACGAGGGGCGGAGCAGCCCCAGCATTTT	CASSLRGAEQPQHF	TRBJ1-5	.	.	TRBV7-4